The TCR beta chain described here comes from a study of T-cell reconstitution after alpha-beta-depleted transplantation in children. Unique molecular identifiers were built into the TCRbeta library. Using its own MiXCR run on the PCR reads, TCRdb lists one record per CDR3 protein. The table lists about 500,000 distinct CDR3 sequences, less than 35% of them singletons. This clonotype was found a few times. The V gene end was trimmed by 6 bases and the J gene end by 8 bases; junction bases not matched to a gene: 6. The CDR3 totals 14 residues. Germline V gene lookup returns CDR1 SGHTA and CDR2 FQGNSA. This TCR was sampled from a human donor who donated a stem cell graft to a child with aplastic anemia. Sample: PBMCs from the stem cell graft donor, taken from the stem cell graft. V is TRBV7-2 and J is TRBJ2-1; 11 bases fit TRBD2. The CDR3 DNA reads TGTGCCAGCAGACCTAGCGGGAGGTTATATGAGCAGTTCTTC. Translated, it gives CASRPSGRLYEQFF.